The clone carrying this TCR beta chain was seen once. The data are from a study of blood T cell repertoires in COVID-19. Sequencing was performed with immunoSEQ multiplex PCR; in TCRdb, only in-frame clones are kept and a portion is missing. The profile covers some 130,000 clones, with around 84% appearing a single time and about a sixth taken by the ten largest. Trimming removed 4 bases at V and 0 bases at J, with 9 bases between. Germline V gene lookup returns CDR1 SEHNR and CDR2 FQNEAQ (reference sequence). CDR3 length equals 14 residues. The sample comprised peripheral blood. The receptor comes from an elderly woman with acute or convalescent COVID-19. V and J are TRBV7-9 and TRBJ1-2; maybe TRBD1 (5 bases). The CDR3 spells CASSWGIANYGYTF. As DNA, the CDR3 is TGTGCCAGCAGCTGGGGCATAGCTAACTATGGCTACACCTTC. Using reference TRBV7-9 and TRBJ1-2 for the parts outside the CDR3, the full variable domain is DTGVSQNPRHKITKRGQNVTFRCDPISEHNRLYWYRQTLGQGPEFLTYFQNEAQLEKSRLLSDRFSAERPKGSFSTLEIQRTEQGDSAMYLCASSWGIANYGYTFGSGTRLTVV.